This T cell receptor (beta chain) was obtained from a study of blood T cell repertoires in COVID-19. The wider study: The samples span acute and convalescent COVID-19 from the United States, Italy and Spain. From T cells, B-cell-depleted T cells, or PBMCs came the material, which was cDNA or gDNA.

The CDR3 is 18 amino acids. Trimming took 5 bases from V and 4 from J; bases not matched to a gene: 12. Germline V gives CDR1 LNHDA, CDR2 SQIVND (reference sequence). Under the authors' procedure: Reference gene primer amplification gave nucleated cell count estimates. The method was immunoSEQ multiplex PCR; TCRdb's version includes in-frame clones alone and lacks a portion of them. V and J calls plus clone size are reproduced from that table; the DNA served to infer D and trimming. The top ten clones hold less than 6.5% of a sample with about 140,000 clones, more than 85% of them seen once. This receptor was obtained from a human donor in a cohort sampled during active COVID-19. The J gene is TRBJ2-5, the V gene TRBV19, with 14 bases lining up with TRBD2. The sample taken for sequencing was peripheral blood. CDR3 sequence reads: CASSSRTSGRTSVETQYF. DNA for the CDR3: TGTGCCAGTAGTTCCAGGACTAGCGGGAGGACGAGTGTAGAGACCCAGTACTTC.